Presented here are 26 T cell receptor beta chains from one specimen sequenced in a study. TCRdb re-derived calls from the 5' RACE reads in MiXCR, one entry per CDR3 protein. This table holds some 62,000 distinct CDR3 sequences, around 30% found once. Sequencing was done on a sample of tumor-infiltrating naive CD4+ T cells sorted from the breast tumor. Subset here: naive CD4+ T cells, CD4+CD45RA+CD25-. These receptors were collected from a female donor with breast cancer.

The V and J genes are TRBV5-1 and TRBJ2-2; no clear D. Germline CDR1 reads SGHRS; CDR2 reads YFSETQ. V lost 0 bases and J 6 bases, leaving 6 bases between the germline ends. The CDR3 runs to 13 residues. The CDR3 loop is CASSLDPPGELFF. The DNA of the CDR3 is TGCGCCAGCAGCTTGGACCCCCCCGGGGAGCTGTTTTTT.

The chain recombines TRBV2 with TRBJ1-2; D ambiguous. V was shortened by 5 bases and J by 3 bases, with 7 bases between the two germline ends. This CDR3 is built from 12 residues. The germline CDR1 and CDR2 sequences are SNHLY and FYNNEI. The CDR3 sequence: CASSTSDYGYTF. The CDR3 nucleotides read TGTGCCAGCAGTACAAGCGACTATGGCTACACCTTC.

The rearrangement joins TRBV3-1 to TRBJ2-7, with 8 bases fitting TRBD2. After removal of 3 bases from V and 7 bases from J, the junction contained 11 bases not matched to a gene. The germline V gene encodes CDR1 LGHDT and CDR2 YNNKEL (reference sequence). The length of the CDR3 is 15 residues. The CDR3 reads CASSHVPSGSGEQYF. The CDR3 nucleotides are TGTGCCAGCAGCCACGTTCCCAGCGGGAGTGGGGAGCAGTACTTC.

This clonotype was seen only a few times. One junction end disagrees with the germline gene, perhaps due to a read error. J is TRBJ1-1 and V is TRBV6-1, with D hard to call. There are 15 residues in the CDR3. Germline V gene data show CDR1 as MNHNS and CDR2 as SASEGT. CDR3 DNA sequence: TGTGCCAGCAGAGAAGCCGGAGGGATGAACACTGAAGCTTTCTTT. Translating it yields CASREAGGMNTEAFF.

This clonotype was recorded a few times. V gene TRBV12-3 or TRBV12-4 combines with J gene TRBJ1-1, with D possibly matching TRBD1 (5 bases). The length of the CDR3 is 13 residues. The V end lost 5 bases, the J end lost 0 bases, and 7 bases lay between the germline ends. CDR3 sequence reads: CASSRQMNTEAFF. Here the CDR3 DNA reads TGTGCCAGCAGTCGACAGATGAACACTGAAGCTTTCTTT.

The CDR3 DNA is TGTGCCAGCAGCCCGCAGGGTATCGTCTCCTACGAGCAGTACTTC. Translating gives CASSPQGIVSYEQYF. The chain has TRBV5-6 and TRBJ2-7, with D perhaps matching TRBD1 (5 bases). Germline V gives CDR1 SGHDT, CDR2 YYEEEE. The length of the CDR3 is 15 residues. V lost 4 bases and J 0 bases, leaving 14 bases between the germline ends.

Note on this clonotype: Germline is not matched at one junction end, which may reflect a read error. The V gene is TRBV5-1, the J gene TRBJ2-1, with 9 bases identical to TRBD2. Germline-derived CDR1 and CDR2 are SGHRS and YFSETQ. The CDR3 length is 15 residues. As DNA, the CDR3 is TGCGCCAGCAGCTTGGAGCTAGCGGGATTAGGTGAGCAGCTCTTC. It specifies CASSLELAGLGEQLF.

The gene calls are TRBV11-3 and TRBJ1-1; D is uncertain. Deletions cut 5 bases from V and 11 bases from J, with 18 bases between. CDR1 is SGHNT, CDR2 YENEEA, per germline. The CDR3 totals 13 residues. The CDR3 DNA is TGTGCCAGCAGCCTCCTAACAAGTTCCGAGGCTTTCTTT. Amino acid sequence: CASSLLTSSEAFF.

The chain is built from TRBV20-1 and TRBJ2-1; possible D gene TRBD2, 7 bases. Germline-derived CDR1 and CDR2 are DFQATT and SNEGSKA (reference sequence). The CDR3 is made up of 15 amino acids. V was pared by 3 bases and J by 0 bases, with 12 bases between. The CDR3 spells CSARGGGISYNEQFF. The DNA for the CDR3 is TGCAGTGCTAGGGGCGGGGGCATCTCCTACAATGAGCAGTTCTTC.

J is TRBJ2-3 and V is TRBV7-9, with 7 bases matching TRBD1. The V segment lost 8 bases and the J segment 3 bases; nucleotides outside the gene matches: 14. The CDR3 totals 16 residues. Germline V gene data show CDR1 as SEHNR and CDR2 as FQNEAQ (reference sequence). This chain's CDR3 is CASSIQGVRRTDTQYF. CDR3 coding DNA: TGTGCCAGCTCGATCCAGGGGGTAAGAAGGACAGATACGCAGTATTTT.

This clonotype was seen a few times. V is TRBV2 and J is TRBJ1-2; a weak D match, TRBD1 (6 bases). Per germline, CDR1 SNHLY and CDR2 FYNNEI. Trimming cost V 5 bases and J 12 bases, with 13 bases left between them. CDR3 length: 11 amino acids. The CDR3 spells CASSPGVGHTF. The CDR3 DNA is TGTGCCAGCAGTCCAGGGGTGGGCCACACCTTC.

This clonotype was counted at least ten times. CDR3 sequence (DNA): TGCGCCAGCAGCCCGGGACTAGCGGGAACCACCTACGAGCAGTACTTC. Protein product: CASSPGLAGTTYEQYF. This rearrangement joins TRBV4-1 to TRBJ2-7, with 13 bases aligning to TRBD2. With V trimmed by 4 bases and J by 2 bases, 5 bases remained unmatched. This CDR3 contains 16 residues. Germline loops: CDR1 MGHRA, CDR2 YSYEKL.

This clonotype was counted a few times. This sequence joins TRBV10-2 and TRBJ2-3; unclear D gene. V was clipped by 5 bases and J by 6 bases, with 15 bases between them. The CDR3 has 14 amino acids. The V gene's germline CDR1 is WSHSY and CDR2 SAAADI. The CDR3 sequence is CASSLEQPGDTQYF. CDR3 bases: TGCGCCAGCAGTTTAGAACAGCCTGGGGATACGCAGTATTTT.

This clonotype was observed a few times. J is TRBJ1-1 and V is TRBV4-1; tentatively, D is TRBD1 (5 bases). CDR3 length: 15 amino acids. V lost 3 bases, J lost 11 bases, and 22 bases lay in between. Looked up from germline, CDR1 is MGHRA and CDR2 is YSYEKL. The CDR3 coding sequence is TGCGCCAGCAGCCAGGCCGGGACCGCCTCTCCTCGGGCTTTCTTT. It yields the protein CASSQAGTASPRAFF.

This clonotype has only a few counts. The chain uses TRBV10-1 and TRBJ1-5; D is uncertain. The germline gives CDR1 WNHNN, CDR2 SYGVQD (reference sequence). V was pared by 3 bases and J by 9 bases, with 18 bases between. CDR3 size: 15 residues. This CDR3 reads CASSEGEGSASPQHF. CDR3 sequence (DNA): TGCGCCAGCAGTGAAGGAGAGGGATCGGCTTCGCCCCAGCATTTT.

On this clonotype itself: The junction shows a germline mismatch at one end, possibly a read error. The rearrangement joins TRBV20-1 to TRBJ2-1; 7 nucleotides align to TRBD2. CDR3 length: 8 amino acids. The germline gives CDR1 DFQATT, CDR2 SNEGSKA (reference sequence). CDR3 region: CSAGMGGF. The CDR3 nucleotides are TGCAGTGCTGGAATGGGAGGGTTC.

The J gene is TRBJ1-2, the V gene TRBV2; no firm D call. This CDR3 has 14 amino acids. The V gene's germline CDR1 is SNHLY and CDR2 FYNNEI. V gave up 5 bases and J gave up 6 bases, with 16 bases separating them. The CDR3 DNA follows: TGTGCCAGCAGTACCAGGCGGGGAGGTAATGGCTACACCTTC. Translating gives CASSTRRGGNGYTF.

On this clonotype itself: This clone may be a read error of a much larger clone one base away. The V call is TRBV29-1, the J call TRBJ2-1; TRBD1 might be the D (6 bases). CDR3 size: 13 residues. In germline, CDR1 is SQVTM, CDR2 ANQGSEA. The CDR3 protein is CSAQNGWAGEQLF. The CDR3 DNA reads as TGCAGCGCTCAGAATGGTTGGGCAGGGGAGCAGCTCTTC.

The chain recombines TRBV11-2 with TRBJ1-2; 8 nucleotides match TRBD1. The J segment lost 7 bases and the V segment lost 2 bases, leaving 6 bases of the junction unmatched. Germline assignment: CDR1 SGHAT and CDR2 FQNNGV. This CDR3 comprises 14 residues. In nucleotides, the CDR3 is TGTGCCAGCAGCTTATCGCAGGGGGCGCTTGGCTACACCTTC. This gives the protein CASSLSQGALGYTF.

Points on this clonotype: The CDR3 ends on some other residue instead of the conserved phenylalanine or tryptophan, so this is likely a read error. The rearrangement uses TRBV7-3 and TRBJ2-3; the D gene is possibly TRBD1 (6 bases). The CDR3 is 15 residues long. The germline gives CDR1 SGHTA, CDR2 FQGTGA. Trimming stripped 3 bases from V and 4 bases from J, with 14 bases between. For the CDR3, the DNA is TGTGCCAGCAGCTTCAGGGGAGATGGGCCAGATACGCAGTATTCT. Protein: CASSFRGDGPDTQYS.

V and J are TRBV21-1 and TRBJ2-1; the table assigns TRBD1, which was not confirmed against the DNA. TRBV21-1 corresponds to a pseudogene. The CDR3 is 17 residues long. The CDR3, as DNA: TGTGCCAGCAGCAAACGTACAGGGGGTATCCTCTACAATGAGCAGTTCTTC. Its translation is CASSKRTGGILYNEQFF.

This clonotype was found a few times. The chain is built from TRBV7-6 and TRBJ2-3, with a possible D match to TRBD1 (8 bases). Germline CDR1 reads SGHVS; CDR2 reads FNYEAQ. The CDR3 extends over 20 amino acids. V lost 5 bases, J lost 1 base, and 28 bases lay in between. In nucleotides, the CDR3 is TGTGCCAGCAGCCCCCGACAGGGGTTAACCGGGACTATCCGCACAGATACGCAGTATTTT. Protein: CASSPRQGLTGTIRTDTQYF.

The rearrangement uses TRBV25-1 and TRBJ2-5; tentatively, D is TRBD1 (6 bases). Trimming removed 5 bases at V and 4 bases at J, with 17 bases between. The CDR3 spans 15 residues. From germline, CDR1 is MGHDK and CDR2 SYGVNS. The CDR3 DNA sequence: TGTGCCAGCAGTAATCCCTCCCGAGGGGGAGAGACCCAGTACTTC. It is translated as CASSNPSRGGETQYF. The variable domain in full, completed from reference TRBV25-1 and TRBJ2-5, reads EADIYQTPRYLVIGTGKKITLECSQTMGHDKMYWYQQDPGMELHLIHYSYGVNSTEKGDLSSESTVSRIRTEHFPLTLESARPSHTSQYLCASSNPSRGGETQYFGPGTRLLVL.

This clonotype was seen more than once but under ten times. This chain connects TRBV20-1 to TRBJ1-3; 9 bases are shared with TRBD1. After removal of 1 base from V and 3 bases from J, the junction contained 4 bases not matched to a gene. This CDR3 comprises 15 residues. From germline, CDR1 is DFQATT and CDR2 SNEGSKA (reference sequence). CDR3 sequence reads: CSARGGQGFGNTIYF. DNA of the CDR3: TGCAGTGCTAGAGGGGGACAGGGTTTTGGAAACACCATATATTTT.

V is TRBV7-9 and J is TRBJ1-1; D not resolved. V was clipped by 4 bases and J by 1 base, with 4 bases between them. CDR3 length: 12 residues. Germline V lookup: CDR1 SEHNR, CDR2 FQNEAQ (reference sequence). The CDR3 sequence is CASSSKNTEAFF. CDR3 DNA: TGTGCCAGCAGCTCGAAGAACACTGAAGCTTTCTTT. Variable domain in full (rest from reference TRBV7-9 and TRBJ1-1): DTGVSQNPRHKITKRGQNVTFRCDPISEHNRLYWYRQTLGQGPEFLTYFQNEAQLEKSRLLSDRFSAERPKGSFSTLEIQRTEQGDSAMYLCASSSKNTEAFFGQGTRLTVV.

This clonotype is categorized as medium-sized. The gene calls are TRBV7-2 and TRBJ2-1, with 9 bases matching TRBD2. Germline V CDR1 and CDR2: SGHTA, FQGNSA. The CDR3 extends over 12 amino acids. The V segment lost 5 bases and the J segment 16 bases; nucleotides outside the gene matches: 9. The CDR3 DNA sequence: TGTGCCAGCAGCCCCCCGGGACTAGCCGTTTTCTTC. Translation: CASSPPGLAVFF.